This record looks at one TCR beta chain sequence and its context. The antigen remains unidentified. The V and J ends lost 3 bases and 0 bases respectively, with 6 bases between them. The germline gives CDR1 WNHNN, CDR2 SYGVQD (reference sequence). This CDR3 contains 14 residues. The data originate from a study of PD-L1 blockade in urothelial cancer. At the level of the study: From 0 to 3 prior chemotherapy regimens had been given to the patients. Blood analysis took place 3 weeks (second dose) and 6 weeks after treatment start. General study points: Patients with durable benefit had greater blood expansion of tumor-associated TCR clones 3 weeks into treatment.

Repertoires were generated with immunoSEQ multiplex PCR, while TCRdb's copy carries only in-frame clones and drops some. The data contain roughly 25,000 clones, less than 90% of them seen just once; the ten biggest clones take up 9.6%. The origin of this receptor is a man between 65 and 85 years old with urothelial cancer. The chain uses TRBV10-1 and TRBJ2-1; maybe TRBD2 (6 bases). The sample was PBMCs, taken around atezolizumab (anti-PD-L1) treatment. CDR3 sequence (DNA): TGCGCCAGCAGTGATAGCGGCTCCTACAATGAGCAGTTCTTC. Encoded protein: CASSDSGSYNEQFF.